This T cell receptor (beta chain) appears in the sequencing data of a study of shared clonotypes between healthy human individuals. Findings of the study overall: Four donors had roughly 5% of their naive CD4 clonotypes in common.

About this clone itself: The antigen remains unidentified.

Terminally differentiated effector memory CD45RA+ cells were left out of the naive CD8 fraction, which was CD45RO-negative and positively selected for CCR7. CDR3 length: 13 amino acids. Germline CDR1 reads SGDLS; CDR2 reads YYNGEE. Trimming cost V 4 bases and J 8 bases, with 15 bases left between them. Replicate PCRs from sorted subsets contained 200 ng DNA, which is roughly 30,000 T cell genomes. The table came from immunoSEQ multiplex PCR; TCRdb's copy has only in-frame clones and leaves some out. The data hold about 1,900,000 clones, with about 95% observed a single time. The TCR was taken from a man aged 18 to 35 in good health. V gene TRBV9 combines with J gene TRBJ1-1; D call uncertain. The specimen sequenced was naive CD8+ T cells sorted from blood. The CDR3 nucleotides read TGTGCCAGCAGCTCTCGTTCCCGGGAGGAAGCTTTCTTT. As protein: CASSSRSREEAFF. Supplemented by reference TRBV9 and TRBJ1-1, the full variable domain reads DSGVTQTPKHLITATGQRVTLRCSPRSGDLSVYWYQQSLDQGLQFLIQYYNGEERAKGNILERFSAQQFPDLHSELNLSSLELGDSALYFCASSSRSREEAFFGQGTRLTVV.